The entry below gives a single T cell receptor (beta chain) sequence along with its context. Its target is unknown. A mixed TRB-A/B primer pool amplified rearranged TRB by multiplex touch-down PCR. TCRdb re-called the multiplex PCR reads through MiXCR, storing one row per CDR3 protein. The profile covers several thousand distinct CDR3 sequences, with 30% to 35% appearing a single time and 2.5% to 4% taken by the ten largest. Amplification of TCR beta used genomic DNA extracted from peripheral blood. The CDR3 is 12 amino acids. The germline gives CDR1 MDHEN, CDR2 SYDVKM. V was cut by 8 bases and J by 10 bases, with 14 bases left in between. These data are taken from a study of T cell repertoires in aging, cancer and after chemotherapy. Looking at the study overall: Over several months to years, re-sampled healthy donor repertoires clearly shared clones.

Study-wide results and caveats: The repertoire data cannot show anything about immunological memory following chemotherapy. Across the chemotherapy interval, each cancer cohort showed higher median generation probability, suggesting thymic rebound. Healthy donors lost TCR diversity with age mainly through richness, cancer patients through richness and evenness.

This clonotype was sampled from a human donor in good health. Sequencing was done on a sample of blood. The chain combines TRBV28 with TRBJ1-4; maybe TRBD1 (5 bases). The CDR3 bases are TGTGCCAGCTCCGCAGCGGGGGTAAAACTGTTTTTT. It translates to CASSAAGVKLFF.